Following are 22 T cell receptor beta chains from one sample sequenced in a study of cytomegalovirus exposure and HLA in healthy donors. Primers included in the PCR were 60 Vbeta and 13 Jbeta primers. Repertoires were generated with immunoSEQ multiplex PCR, while TCRdb's copy carries only in-frame clones and drops some. Here the sample spans around 230,000 clones, 75% to 80% being singletons. The sample taken for sequencing was PBMCs. The receptors were gathered from a male donor in good health and CMV-seronegative.

The chain links TRBV5-1 to TRBJ1-4; 8 bases line up with TRBD1. In germline, CDR1 is SGHRS, CDR2 YFSETQ. Trimming removed 4 bases from V and 8 bases from J; junction bases left unmatched: 10. There are 15 residues in the CDR3. CDR3 protein: CASSTTGTGEEKLFF. CDR3 coding DNA: TGCGCCAGCAGCACCACCGGGACAGGAGAGGAAAAACTGTTTTTT. The full variable domain, its missing parts supplied by reference TRBV5-1 and TRBJ1-4, is KAGVTQTPRYLIKTRGQQVTLSCSPISGHRSVSWYQQTPGQGLQFLFEYFSETQRNKGNFPGRFSGRQFSNSRSEMNVSTLELGDSALYLCASSTTGTGEEKLFFGSGTQLSVL.

The chain links TRBV6-5 to TRBJ1-1; TRBD1 is a possible D gene (5 bases). The CDR3 has 15 residues. Germline V CDR1 and CDR2: MNHEY, SVGAGI. V lost 2 bases, J lost 3 bases, and 13 bases lay in between. The CDR3 loop reads CASSYGGRADTEAFF. In nucleotides, the CDR3 is TGTGCCAGCAGTTACGGTGGCAGGGCAGACACTGAAGCTTTCTTT.

The rearrangement joins TRBV7-2 to TRBJ2-1; D might be TRBD2 (5 bases). The CDR3 has 14 amino acids. V was clipped by 1 base and J by 8 bases, with 12 bases between them. Germline V lookup: CDR1 SGHTA, CDR2 FQGNSA. The CDR3 region is CASSLEASRYEQFF. As DNA, the CDR3 is TGTGCCAGCAGCTTAGAGGCTAGCAGGTATGAGCAGTTCTTC.

The CDR3: CASSEAGRGTRDREQYF. As DNA, the CDR3 is TGTGCCAGCAGTGAAGCGGGTCGGGGGACTAGGGATAGGGAGCAGTACTTC. The genes are TRBV6-1 and TRBJ2-7; TRBD2 matches 8 bases. V lost 0 bases to trimming and J lost 7 bases; unmatched junction nucleotides: 14. The CDR3 length is 17 residues. Germline CDR1 reads MNHNS; CDR2 reads SASEGT.

This clone turned up a few times. The genes are TRBV21-1 and TRBJ2-3; TRBD2, the table's D call, lacks a check against the DNA. TRBV21-1 is a listed pseudogene. The CDR3 is 13 residues long. The CDR3 region has the DNA TGTGCCAGCCACTGGACTAGCACAGATACGCAGTATTTT. It codes for CASHWTSTDTQYF.

The gene calls are TRBV7-2 and TRBJ1-5, with 9 bases fitting TRBD1. The J segment lost 0 bases and the V segment lost 6 bases, leaving 3 bases of the junction unmatched. Germline V CDR1 and CDR2: SGHTA, FQGNSA. This CDR3 spans 15 amino acids. CDR3 DNA sequence: TGTGCCAGCAGACGGGGACAGGGTAGCAATCAGCCCCAGCATTTT. Translation gives CASRRGQGSNQPQHF.

This clone appeared a single time. The chain joins TRBV28 to TRBJ2-1, with 8 bases identical to TRBD1. The CDR3 spans 15 residues. V gave up 5 bases and J gave up 4 bases; unmatched junction bases: 7. Looked up from germline, CDR1 is MDHEN and CDR2 is SYDVKM. CDR3 nucleotide sequence: TGTGCCAGCAGTCCCTCGGACAGGGCGTACAATGAGCAGTTCTTC. Translated: CASSPSDRAYNEQFF.

The chain recombines TRBV5-1 with TRBJ1-1, with 8 bases fitting TRBD1. Germline V gene sequence: CDR1 SGHRS, CDR2 YFSETQ. The trim removed 0 bases at V and 1 base at J, leaving 5 bases unmatched. CDR3 size: 16 residues. CDR3 loop: CASSLGDRFGNTEAFF. The CDR3 DNA reads TGCGCCAGCAGCTTGGGGGACAGGTTCGGGAACACTGAAGCTTTCTTT.

V is TRBV5-1 and J is TRBJ1-6; TRBD1 agrees at 7 bases. Germline V lookup: CDR1 SGHRS, CDR2 YFSETQ. This CDR3 is built from 15 residues. The V gene end was trimmed by 2 bases and the J gene end by 1 base; junction bases not matched to a gene: 0. CDR3 loop: CASSFRGSYNSPLHF. The CDR3 region has the DNA TGCGCCAGCAGCTTCAGGGGGTCCTATAATTCACCCCTCCACTTT.

The chain couples TRBV6-5 to TRBJ2-7; TRBD1 agrees at 9 bases. The CDR3 is made up of 13 amino acids. Germline V gene lookup returns CDR1 MNHEY and CDR2 SVGAGI. The ends lost 6 bases at V and 3 bases at J; junction bases unmatched: 3. The CDR3 reads CASRGTGNYEQYF. Written as DNA, the CDR3 is TGTGCCAGCAGGGGGACAGGGAACTACGAGCAGTACTTC.

This chain joins TRBV6-5 and TRBJ2-5; maybe TRBD2 (6 bases). The J call may be mistaken, given a closer DNA end match to TRBJ2-7. There are 14 residues in the CDR3. Germline CDR1 reads MNHEY; CDR2 reads SVGAGI. CDR3 DNA sequence: TGTGCCAGCAGTTACCGCACTAGCTCTGACGAGCAGTACTTC. It translates to CASSYRTSSDEQYF.

A few counts support this clone. The chain uses TRBV14 and TRBJ1-1, with D possibly being TRBD1 (6 bases). CDR3 length: 16 amino acids. The germline CDR1 and CDR2 sequences are SGHDN and FVKESK. Trimming removed 4 bases at V and 0 bases at J, with 15 bases between. CDR3 DNA: TGTGCCAGCAGCCCCCCTAGGGGGTCCATGAACACTGAAGCTTTCTTT. Translating it yields CASSPPRGSMNTEAFF.

V gene TRBV9 combines with J gene TRBJ2-7; 11 nucleotides line up with TRBD2. Looked up from germline, CDR1 is SGDLS and CDR2 is YYNGEE. The CDR3 covers 14 residues. The trim removed 5 bases at V and 4 bases at J, leaving 5 bases unmatched. CDR3 sequence: CASSPRTSGYEQYF. In nucleotides, the CDR3 is TGTGCCAGCAGTCCTAGGACTAGCGGGTACGAGCAGTACTTC.

V is TRBV7-2 and J is TRBJ1-6, with unresolved D. The CDR3 covers 14 residues. CDR1 is SGHTA, CDR2 FQGNSA, per germline. V was pared by 5 bases and J by 10 bases, with 15 bases between. Written as DNA, the CDR3 is TGTGCCAGCAGCCCCCGCGGTCCGTGGTCACCCCTCCACTTT. This translates into CASSPRGPWSPLHF.

This clone was found once. The V gene is TRBV19, the J gene TRBJ2-1; TRBD2 matches at 8 bases. Germline-derived CDR1 and CDR2 are LNHDA and SQIVND (reference sequence). V was clipped by 3 bases and J by 1 base; unmatched bases: 8. The CDR3 totals 17 residues. DNA for the CDR3: TGTGCCAGTAGTATCGTTAGCGGGATAACTTCCTACAATGAGCAGTTCTTC. Translated: CASSIVSGITSYNEQFF.

The gene calls are TRBV19 and TRBJ1-5, with D perhaps matching TRBD1 (5 bases). Trimming took 7 bases from V and 1 from J, leaving 5 bases between them. Germline CDR1 is LNHDA and CDR2 is SQIVND (reference sequence). This CDR3 is 12 amino acids long. The CDR3 nucleotides are TGTGCCAGTAACAGGAGCAATCAGCCCCAGCATTTT. Translating it yields CASNRSNQPQHF.

This sequence joins TRBV5-1 and TRBJ2-5; TRBD2 matches 7 bases. Germline CDR1 and CDR2: SGHRS and YFSETQ. The CDR3 loop spans 13 amino acids. The ends lost 5 bases at V and 5 bases at J; junction bases unmatched: 6. CDR3 in DNA: TGCGCCAGCAGGGGAGCGGGAACGGAGACCCAGTACTTC. Encoded protein: CASRGAGTETQYF.

This clone has only a few counts. This chain joins TRBV5-6 and TRBJ2-4, with D hard to call. CDR1 and CDR2 from the germline V gene are SGHDT and YYEEEE. The length of the CDR3 is 13 residues. The V gene lost 4 bases and the J gene lost 0 bases, with 5 bases spanning the gap. DNA of the CDR3: TGTGCCAGCAGCCAGATAGCCAAAAACATTCAGTACTTC. It specifies CASSQIAKNIQYF.

The J gene is TRBJ1-1, the V gene TRBV7-9; 7 positions match TRBD1. This CDR3 spans 15 amino acids. V was clipped by 5 bases and J by 1 base; unmatched bases: 7. The germline V gene has CDR1 SEHNR and CDR2 FQNEAQ (reference sequence). CDR3 DNA sequence: TGTGCCAGCAGCCCCTACCAGGGGGGGAACACTGAAGCTTTCTTT. Translating gives CASSPYQGGNTEAFF.

The rearrangement joins TRBV11-1 to TRBJ2-5; a weak D match, TRBD1 (5 bases). V shed 8 bases and J shed 1 base, with 8 bases lying between them. The CDR3 has 12 residues. Germline loops: CDR1 SGHAT, CDR2 FQDESV (reference sequence). The CDR3 nucleotides are TGTGCCAGCGGACAACTCCAAGAGACCCAGTACTTC. It encodes CASGQLQETQYF.

The chain links TRBV5-1 to TRBJ2-1; a possible D gene is TRBD1 (5 bases). The CDR3 spans 13 residues. Germline V gene data show CDR1 as SGHRS and CDR2 as YFSETQ. The V and J ends lost 3 bases and 6 bases respectively, with 10 bases between them. The CDR3 reads CASSSDSSNEQFF. The CDR3 bases are TGCGCCAGCAGCTCCGACAGCTCCAATGAGCAGTTCTTC. The whole variable domain, remainder taken from reference TRBV5-1 and TRBJ2-1, is KAGVTQTPRYLIKTRGQQVTLSCSPISGHRSVSWYQQTPGQGLQFLFEYFSETQRNKGNFPGRFSGRQFSNSRSEMNVSTLELGDSALYLCASSSDSSNEQFFGPGTRLTVL.

V usage is TRBV11-2 and J usage is TRBJ1-1, with TRBD1 identical over 10 bases. J lost 7 bases, V lost 1 base, and 12 bases had no gene match. CDR3 length: 17 residues. Germline V gene lookup returns CDR1 SGHAT and CDR2 FQNNGV. The CDR3 bases are TGTGCCAGCAGCTTAGTCGGGTTAAGGACAGGGGGACTTGAAGCTTTCTTT. This translates into CASSLVGLRTGGLEAFF.